A single sample gave rise to the 23 T cell receptor beta chains below, sequenced in a study of T cells in Graves' hyperthyroidism and ophthalmopathy. The investigators amplified TCR beta CDR3 regions from RNA transcripts. A first-round RT-PCR of the TCR CDR3 used the HTBI primer set. MiXCR, applied by TCRdb to the multiplex PCR reads, yields one record per CDR3 protein. Here the sample spans over 250,000 distinct CDR3 sequences, 25% to 30% being singletons. The sample taken for sequencing was blood. The receptors come from a man aged 40-49 years with Graves' hyperthyroidism that later progressed to Graves' ophthalmopathy.

This clonotype came up many times. The chain links TRBV28 to TRBJ2-7; D may be TRBD1 (6 bases). CDR3 length equals 14 residues. The germline CDR1 and CDR2 sequences are MDHEN and SYDVKM. Trimming cost V 5 bases and J 0 bases, with 11 bases left between them. DNA for the CDR3: TGTGCCAGCAGTGAAGGGGGAACCTCCTACGAGCAGTACTTC. Protein product: CASSEGGTSYEQYF. Looking up the rest from reference TRBV28 and TRBJ2-7 gives the full variable domain: DVKVTQSSRYLVKRTGEKVFLECVQDMDHENMFWYRQDPGLGLRLIYFSYDVKMKEKGDIPEGYSVSREKKERFSLILESASTNQTSMYLCASSEGGTSYEQYFGPGTRLTVT.

This clonotype was detected many times. V is TRBV7-3 and J is TRBJ2-5; no definite D call. Between the trimmed V and J ends, which lost 1 base and 5 bases, there was a span of 8 bases. This CDR3 region has 13 residues. CDR1 is SGHTA, CDR2 FQGTGA, per germline. CDR3 sequence: CASSLNPLETQYF. CDR3 in DNA: TGTGCCAGCAGCTTAAACCCCCTGGAGACCCAGTACTTC.

This chain uses TRBV2 with TRBJ1-5; TRBD1 matches at 12 bases. V shed 8 bases, J shed 6 bases, and the junction held 5 bases outside the gene matches. Germline CDR1 is SNHLY and CDR2 is FYNNEI. This CDR3 comprises 14 residues. Written as DNA, the CDR3 is TGTGCCAGCGCGGGGACAGGGGGCTCTCAGCCCCAGCATTTT. It codes for CASAGTGGSQPQHF. Variable domain in full (rest from reference TRBV2 and TRBJ1-5): EPEVTQTPSHQVTQMGQEVILRCVPISNHLYFYWYRQILGQKVEFLVSFYNNEISEKSEIFDDQFSVERPDGSNFTLKIRSTKLEDSAMYFCASAGTGGSQPQHFGDGTRLSIL.

The gene calls are TRBV18 and TRBJ1-5; the D is unclear. Germline V CDR1 and CDR2: KGHSH, LQKENI. V lost 5 bases and J 1 base, leaving 9 bases between the germline ends. This CDR3 is 14 amino acids long. The DNA of the CDR3 is TGTGCCAGCTCATCGACGGAAAGCAATCAGCCCCAGCATTTT. Translating gives CASSSTESNQPQHF.

The table lists this clonotype with many counts. The CDR3 DNA reads as TGTGCCATCAGAGGGACACAAACCTACGAGCAGTACTTC. Residues: CAIRGTQTYEQYF. V gene TRBV10-3 combines with J gene TRBJ2-7; D possibly corresponds to TRBD1 (6 bases). From germline, CDR1 is ENHRY and CDR2 SYGVKD. The V end lost 6 bases, the J end lost 2 bases, and 11 bases lay between the germline ends. The CDR3 length is 13 residues.

This clonotype was detected ten times or more. The chain couples TRBV12-3 or TRBV12-4 to TRBJ2-7; D is undetermined. CDR3 length equals 14 residues. V dropped 2 bases and J dropped 0 bases, with 8 bases sitting between them. The CDR3 here is CASSLPPSSYEQYF. Written as DNA, the CDR3 is TGTGCCAGCAGTTTACCCCCAAGCTCCTACGAGCAGTACTTC.

This clonotype was observed many times. The rearrangement uses TRBV20-1 and TRBJ2-7; D unclear. Trimming removed 3 bases at V and 3 bases at J, with 18 bases between. Germline assignment: CDR1 DFQATT and CDR2 SNEGSKA (reference sequence). The CDR3 is made up of 15 amino acids. CDR3 protein: CSASASIGRFYEQYF. Here the CDR3 DNA reads TGCAGTGCTAGTGCGAGCATTGGGCGGTTCTACGAGCAGTACTTC.

This clonotype was picked up many times. The chain carries TRBV6-5 and TRBJ1-2; weak D call: TRBD1 (6 bases). Trimming took 6 bases from V and 3 from J, leaving 14 bases between them. The germline CDR1 and CDR2 sequences are MNHEY and SVGAGI. CDR3 length: 14 residues. CDR3 coding DNA: TGTGCCAGCAGAAAAACGACAGGTTACTATGGCTACACCTTC. It codes for CASRKTTGYYGYTF.

The table lists this clonotype with many counts. V usage is TRBV2 and J usage is TRBJ2-3, with D possibly being TRBD1 (6 bases). This CDR3 has 12 residues. Germline V gene lookup returns CDR1 SNHLY and CDR2 FYNNEI. Trimming took off 5 bases at V and 8 bases at J, with 11 bases between the two ends. CDR3 amino acids: CASSPRGATQYF. In nucleotides, the CDR3 is TGTGCCAGCAGTCCCAGGGGAGCTACGCAGTATTTT.

This clonotype was seen many times. The chain joins TRBV6-1 to TRBJ2-2, with D uncertain. This CDR3 has 14 amino acids. V was clipped by 6 bases and J by 4 bases, with 12 bases between them. Germline values: CDR1 MNHNS, CDR2 SASEGT. This chain's CDR3 is CASSLSGGTGELFF. The CDR3 DNA is TGTGCCAGCAGCCTCTCTGGCGGCACCGGGGAGCTGTTTTTT.

Many counts were recorded for this clonotype. The chain recombines TRBV19 with TRBJ2-7; no firm D call. The CDR3 runs 14 residues. The V gene lost 3 bases and the J gene lost 2 bases, with 11 bases spanning the gap. Germline V CDR1 and CDR2: LNHDA, SQIVND (reference sequence). The CDR3 DNA follows: TGTGCCAGTAGTATCGGACGGCCCACCTACGAGCAGTACTTC. It yields the protein CASSIGRPTYEQYF.

This clonotype was counted at least ten times. The rearrangement uses TRBV4-2 and TRBJ1-2; TRBD1 agrees at 7 bases. The CDR3 sequence is 15 residues long. Germline loops: CDR1 LGHNA, CDR2 YNFKEQ. The trim removed 1 base at V and 3 bases at J, leaving 5 bases unmatched. DNA of the CDR3: TGTGCCAGCAGCCAAGCCGACAGGGATGACTATGGCTACACCTTC. Protein product: CASSQADRDDYGYTF.

This clonotype was seen repeatedly, ten times or more. The CDR3 DNA follows: TGTGCCAGCAGTTCCTTCAGGGGAAGCGATGGCTACACCTTC. Protein: CASSSFRGSDGYTF. The rearrangement joins TRBV6-5 to TRBJ1-2, with a weak D call TRBD1 (6 bases). V gave up 4 bases and J gave up 6 bases, with 15 bases separating them. The length of the CDR3 is 14 residues. Germline V CDR1 and CDR2: MNHEY, SVGAGI.

In its sample, this clonotype was seen many times. The rearrangement links TRBV12-3 or TRBV12-4 to TRBJ1-2; 8 bases align to TRBD1. The CDR3 is made up of 15 amino acids. With 3 bases clipped from V and 8 bases from J, the junction kept 11 bases outside the gene matches. For the CDR3, the DNA is TGTGCCAGCAGTTTCTCGGGCAGGGGGCGCGGGGGCTACACCTTC. Its translation: CASSFSGRGRGGYTF.

The chain employs TRBV20-1 and TRBJ2-2, with 9 nucleotides matching TRBD1. J lost 4 bases, V lost 6 bases, and 3 bases had no gene match. This CDR3 has 13 amino acids. Germline loops: CDR1 DFQATT, CDR2 SNEGSKA (reference sequence). CDR3 loop: CSARTGATGELFF. Here the CDR3 DNA reads TGCAGTGCCAGGACAGGGGCCACCGGGGAGCTGTTTTTT.

This clonotype was recorded at least ten times. The chain combines TRBV6-1 with TRBJ2-7; 8 bases map to TRBD1. Trimming cost V 6 bases and J 3 bases; bases outside gene matches: 7. CDR1 and CDR2 from the germline V gene are MNHNS and SASEGT. The CDR3 runs 14 residues. CDR3 sequence reads: CASRAGTGFYEQYF. DNA of the CDR3: TGTGCCAGCAGAGCCGGGACAGGATTCTACGAGCAGTACTTC.

This clonotype was seen at least ten times. The CDR3: CASSEGLGRYEQYF. CDR3 nucleotides: TGTGCCAGCAGCGAGGGGCTAGGGCGCTACGAGCAGTACTTC. The chain combines TRBV12-3 or TRBV12-4 with TRBJ2-7; D may be TRBD1 or TRBD2 (5 bases each). The CDR3 loop spans 14 amino acids. Trimming pared 6 bases from V and 3 bases from J, leaving 15 bases between.

The chain joins TRBV12-3 or TRBV12-4 to TRBJ2-7, with 7 bases aligning to TRBD2. Germline trimming cut 6 bases from V and 7 bases from J; bases unmatched to any gene: 12. The CDR3 spans 14 residues. The CDR3 here is CASSRNQRGGEQYF. In DNA form, the CDR3 reads TGTGCCAGCAGCCGGAACCAAAGGGGAGGGGAGCAGTACTTC.

The V and J genes are TRBV19 and TRBJ2-2; TRBD2 is a possible D gene (6 bases). CDR3 length: 14 amino acids. CDR1 is LNHDA, CDR2 SQIVND, per germline (reference sequence). Trimming stripped 4 bases from V and 2 bases from J, with 8 bases between. CDR3 nucleotides: TGTGCCAGTAGTACGGGGGTTAACACCGGGGAGCTGTTTTTT. Its translation: CASSTGVNTGELFF.

This clonotype has ten or more counts. This chain links TRBV28 with TRBJ2-7, with TRBD1 identical over 9 bases. With V trimmed by 5 bases and J by 3 bases, 8 bases remained unmatched. The CDR3 is 15 amino acids. Per germline, CDR1 MDHEN and CDR2 SYDVKM. The CDR3 spells CASSVTGQGNYEQYF. The CDR3 region has the DNA TGTGCCAGCAGTGTGACGGGACAGGGAAACTACGAGCAGTACTTC. Full variable domain (rest looked up from reference TRBV28 and TRBJ2-7): DVKVTQSSRYLVKRTGEKVFLECVQDMDHENMFWYRQDPGLGLRLIYFSYDVKMKEKGDIPEGYSVSREKKERFSLILESASTNQTSMYLCASSVTGQGNYEQYFGPGTRLTVT.

A single count supports this clonotype. J is TRBJ1-2 and V is TRBV12-3 or TRBV12-4, with unresolved D. Trimming removed 6 bases from V and 5 bases from J, with 16 bases in between. The CDR3 runs 14 residues. The chain's CDR3 is CASSPAQPTYGYTF. CDR3 DNA: TGTGCCAGCAGCCCCGCCCAGCCCACTTATGGCTACACCTTC.

This clonotype was seen at least ten times. V gene TRBV5-1 combines with J gene TRBJ2-7, with 7 bases matching TRBD1. Germline CDR1 is SGHRS and CDR2 is YFSETQ. The V segment lost 1 base and the J segment 0 bases; nucleotides outside the gene matches: 4. The CDR3 has 15 residues. The CDR3 reads CASSLTGQDSYEQYF. DNA of the CDR3: TGCGCCAGCAGCTTGACAGGACAGGACTCCTACGAGCAGTACTTC.

This clonotype has at least ten counts. The rearrangement uses TRBV24-1 and TRBJ1-2; weak D call: TRBD1 (6 bases). The germline V gene has CDR1 KGHDR and CDR2 SFDVKD. The CDR3 contains 12 residues. Trimming left V 3 bases short and J 14 bases short, with 15 bases between. CDR3 coding DNA: TGTGCCACCAGTGATGGTATCACAGGGTGGACCTTC. This codes for CATSDGITGWTF.